These 24 T cell receptor beta chains were all obtained from the same sample, sequenced in a study of spatial heterogeneity in lung cancer. Specified time point: sample taken at primary tumor resection. Whole RNA obtained from tumor, nontumor lung or frozen PBMC underwent sequencing without sorting. In TCRdb, the 5' RACE reads were re-called with MiXCR into one record per CDR3 protein. Here the sample spans just over 4,000 distinct CDR3 sequences, 15% to 20% being singletons. The sequencing here drew on PBMCs, taken at surgery. These TCRs come from a male donor with early-stage non-small cell lung cancer.

This clonotype was recorded at least ten times. The chain has TRBV6-1 and TRBJ1-2; D is uncertain. This CDR3 spans 15 amino acids. Deletions cut 4 bases from V and 7 bases from J, with 19 bases between. CDR1 is MNHNS and CDR2 is SASEGT in the germline V gene. The CDR3 is CASSASQVPGGGYTF. The CDR3 region has the DNA TGTGCCAGCAGTGCCTCACAAGTCCCAGGCGGTGGCTACACCTTC.

This clonotype qualifies as large (0.1 to 1%). The chain recombines TRBV11-1 with TRBJ2-3, with D unclear. Germline V lookup: CDR1 SGHAT, CDR2 FQDESV (reference sequence). Trimming shortened V by 5 bases and J by 7 bases, and 16 bases separated the two germline ends. The CDR3 totals 14 residues. CDR3 residues: CASSPRAARNTQYF. The DNA for the CDR3 is TGTGCCAGCAGCCCCCGGGCCGCAAGGAATACGCAGTATTTT.

Only a few counts were recorded for this clonotype. J is TRBJ2-7 and V is TRBV20-1; TRBD1 agrees at 8 bases. The CDR3 extends over 14 amino acids. J was trimmed by 7 bases and V by 0 bases; bases with no gene match: 8. Germline loops: CDR1 DFQATT, CDR2 SNEGSKA (reference sequence). The DNA for the CDR3 is TGCAGTGCTAGAGACACCGGACAGGGCGAGGAGCAGTACTTC. The encoded protein is CSARDTGQGEEQYF.

The chain carries TRBV7-8 and TRBJ1-5; D unclear. Trimming cost V 5 bases and J 5 bases, with 7 bases left between them. Germline V gene sequence: CDR1 SGHVS, CDR2 FQNEAQ. CDR3 length equals 12 residues. In DNA, the CDR3 is TGTGCCAGCAGCCCCTTGGATCAGCCCCAGCATTTT. Encoded protein: CASSPLDQPQHF.

The rearrangement uses TRBV6-2 or TRBV6-3 and TRBJ2-1, with D possibly TRBD1 on 6 matching bases. V was trimmed by 6 bases and J by 4 bases, leaving 16 bases between them. The CDR3 is 15 residues long. Germline V gives CDR1 MNHEY, CDR2 SVGEGT. The CDR3 DNA reads TGTGCCAGCAGATTCGGTCAGGGGATATACAATGAGCAGTTCTTC. The encoded protein is CASRFGQGIYNEQFF.

In its sample, this clonotype was seen many times. CDR3 residues: CASSLTGGLGDTQYF. CDR3 nucleotide sequence: TGTGCCAGCAGCTTGACGGGAGGGCTGGGAGATACGCAGTATTTT. The chain joins TRBV11-2 to TRBJ2-3, with 8 bases identical to TRBD2. This CDR3 has 15 amino acids. Per the germline V gene, CDR1 is SGHAT and CDR2 is FQNNGV. V shed 3 bases, J shed 5 bases, and the junction held 7 bases outside the gene matches. The full variable domain, completed using reference TRBV11-2 and TRBJ2-3, is EAGVAQSPRYKIIEKRQSVAFWCNPISGHATLYWYQQILGQGPKLLIQFQNNGVVDDSQLPKDRFSAERLKGVDSTLKIQPAKLEDSAVYLCASSLTGGLGDTQYFGPGTRLTVL.

At least ten counts were recorded for this clonotype. CDR3 sequence: CASSGMEEETQYF. CDR3 nucleotides: TGTGCCAGTAGCGGTATGGAGGAAGAGACCCAGTACTTC. J is TRBJ2-5 and V is TRBV19, with D maybe TRBD2 (5 bases). CDR1 is LNHDA and CDR2 is SQIVND in the germline V gene (reference sequence). The CDR3 sequence is 13 residues long. With 6 bases removed from V and 3 bases from J, the gap between germline ends came to 11 bases.

The table lists this clonotype with a few counts. V usage is TRBV14 and J usage is TRBJ1-1; TRBD1 matches at 7 bases. The V gene's germline CDR1 is SGHDN and CDR2 FVKESK. The CDR3 length is 13 residues. V shed 1 base, J shed 8 bases, and the junction held 4 bases outside the gene matches. CDR3 coding DNA: TGTGCCAGCAGCCAAGTAGGAGGGGGCGAAGCTTTCTTT. It yields the protein CASSQVGGGEAFF. The full variable domain, completed using reference TRBV14 and TRBJ1-1, is EAGVTQFPSHSVIEKGQTVTLRCDPISGHDNLYWYRRVMGKEIKFLLHFVKESKQDESGMPNNRFLAERTGGTYSTLKVQPAELEDSGVYFCASSQVGGGEAFFGQGTRLTVV.

This clonotype was seen repeatedly, ten times or more. This sequence joins TRBV19 and TRBJ2-1; D is unclear. Germline loops: CDR1 LNHDA, CDR2 SQIVND (reference sequence). Trimming left V 3 bases short and J 6 bases short, with 6 bases between. This CDR3 is built from 12 residues. The CDR3 protein is CASSILSNEQFF. The CDR3 coding sequence is TGTGCCAGTAGTATTCTCAGCAATGAGCAGTTCTTC.

V and J are TRBV29-1 and TRBJ1-2, with D possibly being TRBD1 (5 bases). CDR3 length: 11 amino acids. The germline V gene encodes CDR1 SQVTM and CDR2 ANQGSEA. CDR3 bases: TGCAGAGTTTGTACGGGGGATGGCTACACCTTC. Translating gives CRVCTGDGYTF.

This clonotype has a count of ten or more. The chain uses TRBV20-1 and TRBJ2-1; the match to TRBD2 covers 7 bases. Germline V lookup: CDR1 DFQATT, CDR2 SNEGSKA (reference sequence). The CDR3 is 15 amino acids. The J segment lost 6 bases and the V segment lost 0 bases, leaving 8 bases of the junction unmatched. The CDR3 bases are TGCAGTGCTAGAGAAACCCTCTCGGGGGGCAATGAGCAGTTCTTC. Protein product: CSARETLSGGNEQFF.

The chain joins TRBV5-1 to TRBJ2-2; the D call may be TRBD1 or TRBD2 (5 bases each). Germline V lookup: CDR1 SGHRS, CDR2 YFSETQ. The V gene lost 2 bases and the J gene lost 6 bases, with 11 bases spanning the gap. The CDR3 runs 14 residues. CDR3 protein: CASSFTGLPGELFF. DNA for the CDR3: TGCGCCAGCAGCTTTACGGGGCTCCCCGGGGAGCTGTTTTTT.

This clonotype was detected once. The chain links TRBV25-1 to TRBJ2-5, with 11 bases identical to TRBD1. Germline V gene sequence: CDR1 MGHDK, CDR2 SYGVNS. There are 18 residues in the CDR3. J gave up 4 bases and V 1 base, and 11 bases lay outside the gene matches. The CDR3 spells CASSEFSPGTGGRETQYF. For the CDR3, the DNA is TGTGCCAGCAGTGAATTTAGCCCCGGGACAGGGGGGCGAGAGACCCAGTACTTC.

This clonotype was seen at least ten times. V usage is TRBV5-1 and J usage is TRBJ2-2; D may correspond to TRBD1 or TRBD2 (5 bases each). Trimming took 5 bases from V and 0 from J, leaving 11 bases between them. This CDR3 comprises 15 residues. In germline, CDR1 is SGHRS, CDR2 YFSETQ. The CDR3 region has the DNA TGCGCCAGCAGTCTTGGGACCCCGAACACCGGGGAGCTGTTTTTT. Residues: CASSLGTPNTGELFF.

This clonotype occurred many times. This chain links TRBV28 with TRBJ2-3; 9 nucleotides line up with TRBD1. Germline CDR1 MDHEN, CDR2 SYDVKM. V dropped 5 bases and J dropped 2; count of bases not matched to a gene: 5. The CDR3 length is 15 residues. CDR3 coding DNA: TGTGCCAGCAGTGCGGGACAGGGTGACACAGATACGCAGTATTTT. It specifies CASSAGQGDTDTQYF.

In this sample, this clonotype turned up many times. In DNA, the CDR3 is TGTGCCAGTAGTATTTCCTATGAGCAGTTCTTC. Translation gives CASSISYEQFF. The genes are TRBV19 and TRBJ2-1, with D unresolved. The ends were cut back, 3 bases at V and 8 bases at J, with 5 bases in the middle. The CDR3 is 11 residues long. CDR1 and CDR2 from the germline V gene are LNHDA and SQIVND (reference sequence).

This clonotype was found a few times. V is TRBV6-6 and J is TRBJ2-1; TRBD1 matches 11 bases. Germline CDR1 reads MNHNY; CDR2 reads SVGAGI (reference sequence). The length of the CDR3 is 15 residues. Trimming took 8 bases from V and 9 from J; bases not matched to a gene: 12. The CDR3 protein is CASGDTGTGGREQFF. The CDR3 DNA follows: TGTGCCAGCGGAGACACCGGGACAGGGGGACGTGAGCAGTTCTTC.

The V gene is TRBV20-1, the J gene TRBJ2-5; 9 bases are a match to TRBD1. Per germline, CDR1 DFQATT and CDR2 SNEGSKA (reference sequence). J was trimmed by 3 bases and V by 6 bases; bases with no gene match: 11. There are 15 residues in the CDR3. The chain's CDR3 is CSARPRQGVKETQYF. CDR3 bases: TGCAGTGCCCGCCCGAGACAGGGGGTGAAAGAGACCCAGTACTTC.

This chain connects TRBV28 to TRBJ2-3; no clear D gene. CDR1 and CDR2 from the germline V gene are MDHEN and SYDVKM. The CDR3 runs to 14 residues. With 3 bases removed from V and 1 base from J, the gap between germline ends came to 8 bases. Written as DNA, the CDR3 is TGTGCCAGCAGTTTTATATCGGGCACAGATACGCAGTATTTT. It is translated as CASSFISGTDTQYF. The whole variable domain, remainder taken from reference TRBV28 and TRBJ2-3, is DVKVTQSSRYLVKRTGEKVFLECVQDMDHENMFWYRQDPGLGLRLIYFSYDVKMKEKGDIPEGYSVSREKKERFSLILESASTNQTSMYLCASSFISGTDTQYFGPGTRLTVL.

CDR3 protein: CASSLAGVDEQYF. The CDR3 DNA reads TGCGCCAGCAGCTTAGCCGGAGTGGACGAGCAGTACTTC. The chain uses TRBV5-1 and TRBJ2-7; no clear D. This CDR3 spans 13 amino acids. V lost 2 bases and J lost 5, with 11 bases in between. Germline V lookup: CDR1 SGHRS, CDR2 YFSETQ. Full variable domain (outside the CDR3, taken from reference TRBV5-1 and TRBJ2-7): KAGVTQTPRYLIKTRGQQVTLSCSPISGHRSVSWYQQTPGQGLQFLFEYFSETQRNKGNFPGRFSGRQFSNSRSEMNVSTLELGDSALYLCASSLAGVDEQYFGPGTRLTVT.

The V and J genes are TRBV3-1 and TRBJ2-1; 11 bases map to TRBD2. The CDR3 loop spans 16 amino acids. The J segment lost 6 bases and the V segment lost 7 bases, leaving 11 bases of the junction unmatched. Germline assignment: CDR1 LGHDT and CDR2 YNNKEL (reference sequence). CDR3 sequence: CASKHASGGRGNEQFF. The CDR3 nucleotides read TGTGCCAGCAAACATGCTAGCGGGGGGAGAGGCAATGAGCAGTTCTTC.

V and J are TRBV7-9 and TRBJ1-4, with a weak D call TRBD1 (5 bases). Germline values: CDR1 SEHNR, CDR2 FQNEAQ (reference sequence). This CDR3 has 14 amino acids. V lost 2 bases and J lost 6, with 10 bases in between. The CDR3 sequence: CASSLRREDEKLFF. In DNA, the CDR3 is TGTGCCAGCAGCTTACGCAGGGAAGATGAAAAACTGTTTTTT.

This clonotype was counted many times. The chain joins TRBV19 to TRBJ2-1; D remains unclear. The V end lost 3 bases, the J end lost 10 bases, and 10 bases lay between the germline ends. Per the germline V gene, CDR1 is LNHDA and CDR2 is SQIVND (reference sequence). CDR3 length: 12 residues. The CDR3 loop is CASSMELGEQFF. The CDR3 DNA is TGTGCCAGTAGTATGGAGTTAGGGGAGCAGTTCTTC.

This clonotype was counted ten times or more. The chain links TRBV11-1 to TRBJ2-1; 11 nucleotides match TRBD2. Germline V gene lookup returns CDR1 SGHAT and CDR2 FQDESV (reference sequence). V lost 0 bases and J lost 9; bases outside the gene matches: 4. The CDR3 contains 15 residues. The chain's CDR3 is CASSLALAGGSEQFF. Here the CDR3 DNA reads TGTGCCAGCAGCTTAGCGCTAGCGGGAGGTAGTGAGCAGTTCTTC. Together with reference TRBV11-1 and TRBJ2-1, the CDR3 gives the full variable domain: EAEVAQSPRYKITEKSQAVAFWCDPISGHATLYWYRQILGQGPELLVQFQDESVVDDSQLPKDRFSAERLKGVDSTLKIQPAELGDSAMYLCASSLALAGGSEQFFGPGTRLTVL.